This entry lists 25 T cell receptor beta chains sequenced from one sample in a study of T cells in women clearing cervical HPV infection. TCRdb keeps only in-frame clones here, not all; method: immunoSEQ multiplex PCR. The sample spans some 30,000 clones; the ten largest clones claim less than 9%. The sequenced sample consisted of blood buffy coat. The source is a woman between 18 and 70 years old with a cervical HPV16 infection that either progressed to CIN3+ or cleared (not recorded which).

As concerns this clone: The read is 3 residues too short to cover the CDR3 end, so that end is filled in from the germline J gene. The chain has TRBV18 and TRBJ1-2, with 8 bases aligning to TRBD1. Germline loops: CDR1 KGHSH, CDR2 LQKENI. The CDR3 length is 19 residues. Unmatched junction bases numbered 18, after V lost 3 bases and J lost 3 bases. CDR3 loop: CASSPTAPAGQAGDYGYTF. CDR3 bases read: TGTGCCAGCTCACCGACTGCTCCCGCGGGACAGGCAGGGGACTATGGC.

Of note for this clone: With the read ending 3 residues before the CDR3 end, the germline J gene is used to fill in that end. The chain recombines TRBV20-1 with TRBJ2-7; 9 nucleotides line up with TRBD2. From germline, CDR1 is DFQATT and CDR2 SNEGSKA (reference sequence). V lost 3 bases, J lost 5 bases, and 8 bases stayed unmatched. There are 14 residues in the CDR3. CDR3 DNA (partial): TGCAGTGCTAGTTACAGCGGGGGGCTGCACGAG. This encodes CSASYSGGLHE. The whole CDR3 sequence is CSASYSGGLHEQYF.

Of note for this clone: The read comes to an end 3 residues before the CDR3 does, leaving the germline J gene to fill in the end. The chain carries TRBV12-3 or TRBV12-4 and TRBJ1-5; D may be TRBD1 (6 bases). This CDR3 is 14 amino acids long. Trimming removed 4 bases from V and 7 bases from J, with 14 bases in between. The CDR3: CASSSTGFDQPQHF. The sequenced part of the CDR3 DNA is TGTGCCAGCAGTTCTACAGGGTTCGACCAGCCC.

To note about this clone: The read is 3 residues too short to cover the CDR3 end, so that end is filled in from the germline J gene. This chain links TRBV6-1 with TRBJ2-7; 7 positions match TRBD1. In germline, CDR1 is MNHNS, CDR2 SASEGT. This CDR3 has 14 amino acids. The junction had 6 bases not matched to a gene; V was cut back by 3 bases and J by 4 bases. The CDR3: CASSEGTVRYEQYF. CDR3 DNA (partial): TGTGCCAGCAGTGAGGGGACAGTTAGATACGAG.

Details on this clone: With the read ending 3 residues before the CDR3 end, the germline J gene is used to fill in that end. The sample contains more than one DNA sequence encoding this CDR3. V is TRBV5-1 and J is TRBJ1-2; TRBD1 agrees at 8 bases. This CDR3 has 14 residues. Germline values: CDR1 SGHRS, CDR2 YFSETQ. Germline trimming cut 4 bases from V and 2 bases from J; bases unmatched to any gene: 4. The sequenced part of the CDR3 DNA is TGCGCCAGCAGCACCGGACAGGGAAACTATGGC. It encodes CASSTGQGNYG. The whole CDR3 reads CASSTGQGNYGYTF.

Note on this clone: The CDR3 goes on 3 residues after the read ends, and that part is filled in from the germline J gene. The chain combines TRBV7-9 with TRBJ2-7; TRBD1 is a possible D gene (6 bases). Germline-derived CDR1 and CDR2 are SEHNR and FQNEAQ (reference sequence). V was cut by 4 bases and J by 6 bases, with 19 bases left in between. CDR3 size: 15 residues. CDR3 region: CASSSDRMDPGEQYF. CDR3 bases read: TGTGCCAGCAGCTCCGACAGGATGGATCCGGGCGAG.

Of note for this clone: The read finishes 3 residues shy of the CDR3 end, and the germline J gene is used to complete it. This chain links TRBV4-1 with TRBJ2-2, with D perhaps matching TRBD2 (5 bases). V lost 0 bases and J lost 3, with 8 bases in between. The length of the CDR3 is 15 residues. Germline lookup yields CDR1 MGHRA and CDR2 YSYEKL. The CDR3 loop reads CASSQDSAYTGELFF. The part of the CDR3 DNA that was read is TGCGCCAGCAGCCAAGATAGCGCTTACACCGGGGAG.

For this clone: The observed sequence ends 3 residues before the CDR3 terminus, with the missing tail filled in from the germline J gene. V usage is TRBV20-1 and J usage is TRBJ1-3; D gene ambiguous. CDR3 length: 13 amino acids. The V gene's germline CDR1 is DFQATT and CDR2 SNEGSKA (reference sequence). Trimming took 5 bases from V and 3 from J, leaving 11 bases between them. The CDR3 is CSAGPSGGNTIYF. The sequenced CDR3 bases are TGCAGTGCTGGCCCGTCAGGTGGAAACACC.

Points on this clone: From the germline J gene comes the end of the CDR3, since the read stops 3 residues before it. J is TRBJ2-2 and V is TRBV5-1, with 7 positions matching TRBD1. J was trimmed by 4 bases and V by 5 bases; bases with no gene match: 8. The CDR3 sequence is 15 residues long. Germline CDR1 is SGHRS and CDR2 is YFSETQ. CDR3 amino acids: CASSGTGDTTGELFF. Incomplete CDR3 DNA: TGCGCCAGCAGTGGAACAGGGGACACCACCGGGGAG.

Comments on this clone: Relative to the germline gene, one junction end is altered; a read error may explain this. The CDR3 goes on 3 residues after the read ends, and that part is filled in from the germline J gene. This chain joins TRBV4-2 and TRBJ1-2; D remains ambiguous. The CDR3 has 14 residues. Germline V CDR1 and CDR2: LGHNA, YNFKEQ. The sequenced CDR3 bases are TGCGCCAGCAGCCAAGATGGTGAGACAAATGGC. This gives the protein CASSQDGETNG. The entire CDR3 protein is CASSQDGETNGYTF.

For this clone: From the germline J gene comes the end of the CDR3, since the read stops 3 residues before it. The chain employs TRBV20-1 and TRBJ2-5; the match to TRBD2 covers 8 bases. The germline gives CDR1 DFQATT, CDR2 SNEGSKA (reference sequence). V shed 5 bases, J shed 0 bases, and the junction held 11 bases outside the gene matches. This CDR3 is built from 16 residues. The sequenced CDR3 bases are TGCAGTGCTTACTTCGAGCGGGGGAAGTACCAAGAGACC. It encodes CSAYFERGKYQET. The whole CDR3 is CSAYFERGKYQETQYF.

As concerns this clone: The CDR3 end falls 3 residues outside the read, so it is completed with the germline J gene. This chain links TRBV5-8 with TRBJ1-2, with D perhaps TRBD1 (6 bases). V was shortened by 4 bases and J by 4 bases, with 8 bases between the two germline ends. The CDR3 sequence is 12 residues long. Germline loops: CDR1 SGHTS, CDR2 YDEGEE. CDR3 amino acids: CASSRTVYGYTF. The sequenced CDR3 bases are TGTGCCAGCAGCCGGACAGTCTATGGC.

On this clone: The CDR3 extends 3 residues past the end of the read, so its final part is completed from the germline J gene. This sequence joins TRBV5-4 and TRBJ2-3; the D call may be TRBD1 or TRBD2 (6 bases each). Deletions cut 4 bases from V and 0 bases from J, with 12 bases between. This CDR3 spans 15 amino acids. CDR1 SGHNT and CDR2 YYREEE come from the germline V gene (reference sequence). CDR3 sequence: CASSRQGRSTDTQYF. CDR3 DNA, as far as it was read: TGTGCCAGCAGCCGGCAGGGGAGGAGCACAGATACG.

Remarks on this clone: The read comes to an end 3 residues before the CDR3 does, leaving the germline J gene to fill in the end. This chain uses TRBV5-4 with TRBJ1-1; 9 bases fit TRBD1. The CDR3 is made up of 15 amino acids. Germline V gene sequence: CDR1 SGHNT, CDR2 YYREEE (reference sequence). With 2 bases clipped from V and 5 bases from J, the junction kept 7 bases outside the gene matches. The covered CDR3 bases are TGTGCCAGCAGCTTTGGACAGGGGTGGGGGACTGAA. As protein: CASSFGQGWGTE. The full CDR3 protein is CASSFGQGWGTEAFF.

Comments on this clone: The read terminates 3 residues before the CDR3 end, so the remaining end is supplied by the germline J gene. This chain joins TRBV5-1 and TRBJ1-2, with D tentatively TRBD1 (5 bases). CDR1 and CDR2 from the germline V gene are SGHRS and YFSETQ. V was clipped by 4 bases and J by 5 bases, with 9 bases between them. The CDR3 is 12 amino acids. CDR3 loop: CASSAGQYGYTF. CDR3 DNA (partial): TGCGCCAGCAGCGCGGGGCAGTATGGC.

Note on this clone: Read coverage stops 3 residues before the CDR3 terminus; the germline J gene supplies the remainder. The J gene is TRBJ2-4, the V gene TRBV19; 7 nucleotides match TRBD1. This CDR3 contains 13 residues. Germline V CDR1 and CDR2: LNHDA, SQIVND (reference sequence). The CDR3 DNA, read in part, is TGTGCCGGGTCGACAGGGTACTTCTATGGT. This sequence encodes CAGSTGYFYG. The full CDR3 protein is CAGSTGYFYGQYF. The entire variable domain, with the rest obtained from reference TRBV19 and TRBJ2-4, is as follows: DGGITQSPKYLFRKEGQNVTLSCEQNLNHDAMYWYRQDPGQGLRLIYYSQIVNDFQKGDIAEGYSVSREKKESFPLTVTSAQKNPTAFYLCAGSTGYFYGQYFGAGTRLSVL.

Comment on this clone: The DNA ends 3 residues before the CDR3 does, and the rest of the CDR3 is filled in from the germline J gene. The rearrangement uses TRBV2 and TRBJ1-1; D is uncertain. Germline-derived CDR1 and CDR2 are SNHLY and FYNNEI. This CDR3 is 13 amino acids long. The chain's CDR3 is CASIRDAGFTAFF. CDR3 DNA, as far as it was read: TGTGCCAGCATTCGAGACGCAGGTTTTACG.

The CDR3 sequence is CAWNAVNFYNSPLFF. The sequenced part of the CDR3 DNA is TGTGCCTGGAACGCCGTTAACTTCTATAATTCACCG. The genes are TRBV30 and TRBJ2-2; D remains ambiguous. From the germline J gene comes the end of the CDR3, since the read stops 3 residues before it. Germline V CDR1 and CDR2: GTSNPN, SVGIG (reference sequence). This CDR3 comprises 15 residues.

Concerning this clone itself: The read terminates 3 residues before the CDR3 end, so the remaining end is supplied by the germline J gene. This sequence joins TRBV5-1 and TRBJ2-3; 10 nucleotides agree with TRBD2. CDR1 and CDR2 (germline): SGHRS, YFSETQ. The CDR3 runs to 16 residues. The V gene end was trimmed by 6 bases and the J gene end by 6 bases; junction bases not matched to a gene: 13. Partial CDR3 DNA: TGCGCCAGCACGCCGCAAGCGGGGGGGCGACGGGATACG. As protein: CASTPQAGGRRDT. The entire CDR3 reads CASTPQAGGRRDTQYF.

Concerning this clone: Read coverage stops 3 residues before the CDR3 terminus; the germline J gene supplies the remainder. The chain is built from TRBV7-8 and TRBJ1-6, with 10 bases fitting TRBD1. The CDR3 has 14 amino acids. Unmatched junction bases numbered 0, after V lost 3 bases and J lost 7 bases. Germline lookup yields CDR1 SGHVS and CDR2 FQNEAQ. The CDR3 here is CASSLDRGNSPLHF. Incomplete CDR3 DNA: TGTGCCAGCAGCTTGGACAGGGGGAATTCACCC.

Worth noting for this clone: Coverage ceases 3 residues before the CDR3 finishes, and the germline J gene fills in the end. V usage is TRBV7-6 and J usage is TRBJ1-3, with D unclear. Deletions cut 4 bases from V and 4 bases from J, with 8 bases between. Germline CDR1 is SGHVS and CDR2 is FNYEAQ. The CDR3 has 13 amino acids. Incomplete CDR3 DNA: TGTGCCAGCAGCTCTCAGGAGGGAAACACC. Protein sequence: CASSSQEGNT. The entire CDR3 protein reads CASSSQEGNTIYF.

Turning to this clone: From the germline J gene comes the end of the CDR3, since the read stops 3 residues before it. The rearrangement uses TRBV18 and TRBJ2-3, with a weak D call TRBD1 (6 bases). V lost 2 bases and J 0 bases, leaving 15 bases between the germline ends. CDR3 length: 17 amino acids. Germline-derived CDR1 and CDR2 are KGHSH and LQKENI. The covered CDR3 bases are TGTGCCAGCTCACCAAAACAGGGTCAAAGAAGCACAGATACG. This translates into CASSPKQGQRSTDT. The entire CDR3 sequence reads CASSPKQGQRSTDTQYF.

Note on this clone: The sequence runs out 3 residues before the end of the CDR3; the remainder is reconstructed from the germline J gene. The rearrangement uses TRBV19 and TRBJ1-5; D is undetermined. Germline assignment: CDR1 LNHDA and CDR2 SQIVND (reference sequence). Trimming removed 6 bases from V and 4 bases from J, with 16 bases in between. This CDR3 is 15 amino acids long. CDR3 loop: CASSPQVAGNQPQHF. The part of the CDR3 DNA that was read is TGTGCCAGTAGCCCGCAGGTCGCGGGGAATCAGCCC.

Note on this clone: The read comes to an end 3 residues before the CDR3 does, leaving the germline J gene to fill in the end. The chain carries TRBV9 and TRBJ1-5; D unclear. There are 15 residues in the CDR3. Per germline, CDR1 SGDLS and CDR2 YYNGEE. V dropped 3 bases and J dropped 1 base, with 11 bases sitting between them. CDR3 sequence: CASSAGSGSNQPQHF. Partial CDR3 DNA: TGTGCCAGCAGCGCCGGTTCGGGGAGCAATCAGCCC.

About this clone: The read falls 3 residues short of the CDR3 end, and the missing part is taken from the germline J gene. The chain recombines TRBV7-9 with TRBJ1-4, with D tentatively TRBD1 (5 bases). From germline, CDR1 is SEHNR and CDR2 FQNEAQ (reference sequence). The CDR3 has 14 residues. V was trimmed by 8 bases and J by 5 bases, leaving 15 bases between them. The CDR3 DNA, read in part, is TGTGCCAGCGGTGACCCTCGGGGGAATGAAAAA. Translating gives CASGDPRGNEK. The CDR3 in its entirety is CASGDPRGNEKLFF.